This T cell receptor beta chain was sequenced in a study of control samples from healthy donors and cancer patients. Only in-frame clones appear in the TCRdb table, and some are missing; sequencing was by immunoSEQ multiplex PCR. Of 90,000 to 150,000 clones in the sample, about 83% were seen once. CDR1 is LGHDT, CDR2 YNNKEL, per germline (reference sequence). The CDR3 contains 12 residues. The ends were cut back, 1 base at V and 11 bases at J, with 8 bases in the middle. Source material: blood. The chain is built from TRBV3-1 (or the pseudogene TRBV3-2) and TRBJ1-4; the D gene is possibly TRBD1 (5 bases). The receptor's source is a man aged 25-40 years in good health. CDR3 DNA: TGTGCCAGCAGCCAAGCCAAGGGGAAACTGTTTTTT. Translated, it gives CASSQAKGKLFF.